This T cell receptor (beta chain) derives from a study of blood T cell repertoires in COVID-19. At the level of the study: The United States, Italy and Spain were the sources of the acute and convalescent COVID-19 samples. The cDNA or gDNA used as material had been derived from T cells, B-cell-depleted T cells, or PBMCs.

Trimming shortened V by 7 bases and J by 1 base, and 16 bases separated the two germline ends. The CDR3 is 15 amino acids. Germline CDR1 and CDR2: MNHEY and SVGAGI. As originally analysed: Amplification of reference gene primers was used by the study to estimate nucleated cell counts. Libraries were prepared by immunoSEQ multiplex PCR; TCRdb keeps only in-frame clonotypes and omits some of them. V and J calls and clone size follow that table, whereas D and trimming were derived from the DNA. The profile shows about 26,000 clones, approximately 66% of them singletons. This TCR came from a man aged 60 to 69 with active or convalescent COVID-19. The chain recombines TRBV6-5 with TRBJ2-5; a weak D match, TRBD1 (6 bases). Sequencing was performed on peripheral blood. In DNA form, the CDR3 reads TGTGCCAGCAAACCTGGACAGAATAGCCAAGAGACCCAGTACTTC. It encodes CASKPGQNSQETQYF.